This T cell receptor beta chain comes out of a study of blood T cells in healthy people across ages. PCR was performed a second time for about 7 to 11 cycles using a sample-barcoded 5' primer and a J-beta primer mix. Individual samples furnished no less than 2.5 million CDR3-containing paired-end reads apiece. TCRdb redid the calling of the 5' RACE reads with MiXCR, one entry per CDR3 protein. Of about 1,500,000 distinct CDR3 sequences listed, about 40% are singletons. This CDR3 contains 17 residues. Germline assignment: CDR1 SGHRS and CDR2 YFSETQ. The J segment lost 2 bases and the V segment lost 0 bases, leaving 10 bases of the junction unmatched.

Sequences were obtained from blood. The V gene is TRBV5-1, the J gene TRBJ2-7; 8 bases align to TRBD1. The clonotype originates from a young woman in good health. The CDR3 spells CASSLEGTGTLAYEQYF. The DNA for the CDR3 is TGCGCCAGCAGCTTGGAGGGGACAGGCACCCTTGCCTACGAGCAGTACTTC.